This T cell receptor beta chain derives from a study of cytomegalovirus exposure and HLA in healthy donors. Study-level background: It was reported in a later analysis that the 95 to 150 validation repertoires used the same platform as the 666 first-cohort repertoires.

Profiled with immunoSEQ multiplex PCR; TCRdb holds only in-frame clones, not every one. This table holds a few hundred thousand clones, around four fifths found once. With regard to this clone: Its antigen is not identified.

Trimming cost V 4 bases and J 2 bases, with 11 bases left between them. The CDR3 is 15 residues long. Germline CDR1 and CDR2: MNHEY and SMNVEV (reference sequence). Points from the study as a whole: For most TCR sequences rarity was the rule, although some public TCRs occurred in many donors.

The sample consisted of PBMCs. The V call is TRBV27, the J call TRBJ2-2; perhaps D is TRBD1 or TRBD2 (5 bases each). This receptor was identified in a woman aged 30 to 39 in good health and CMV-seropositive. CDR3 DNA: TGTGCCAGCAGTTGGGGGACCATTAACACCGGGGAGCTGTTTTTT. As protein: CASSWGTINTGELFF.